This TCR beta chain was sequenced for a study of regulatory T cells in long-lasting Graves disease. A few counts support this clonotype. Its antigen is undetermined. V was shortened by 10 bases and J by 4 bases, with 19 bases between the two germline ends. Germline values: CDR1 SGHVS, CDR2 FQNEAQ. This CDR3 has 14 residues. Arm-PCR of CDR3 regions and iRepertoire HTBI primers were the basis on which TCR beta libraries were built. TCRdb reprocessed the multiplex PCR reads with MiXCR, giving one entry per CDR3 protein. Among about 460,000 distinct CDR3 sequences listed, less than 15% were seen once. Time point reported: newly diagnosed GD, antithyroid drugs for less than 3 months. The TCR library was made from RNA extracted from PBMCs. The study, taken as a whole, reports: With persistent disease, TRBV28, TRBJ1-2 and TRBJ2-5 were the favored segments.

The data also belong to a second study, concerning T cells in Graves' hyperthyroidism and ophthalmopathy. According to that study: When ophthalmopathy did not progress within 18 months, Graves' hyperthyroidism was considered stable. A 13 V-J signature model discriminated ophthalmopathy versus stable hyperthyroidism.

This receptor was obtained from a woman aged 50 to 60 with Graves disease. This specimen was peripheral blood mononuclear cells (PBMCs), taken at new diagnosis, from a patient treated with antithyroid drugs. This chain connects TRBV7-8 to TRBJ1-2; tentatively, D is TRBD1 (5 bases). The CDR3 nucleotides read TGTGCCACCCATGGGGTAGACAGCTTCTATGGCTACACCTTC. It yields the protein CATHGVDSFYGYTF.